This T cell receptor (beta chain) comes out of a study of blood T cell repertoires in COVID-19. Study information: Sites across the United States, Italy and Spain contributed samples from acute and convalescent COVID-19.

A single count supports this clone. The CDR3 covers 13 residues. V was clipped by 6 bases and J by 2 bases, with 11 bases between them. Germline loops: CDR1 SGHAT, CDR2 FQNNGV. Clones were sequenced by immunoSEQ multiplex PCR, and TCRdb holds only the in-frame ones, with some missing. The repertoire consists of a few hundred thousand clones, with 88% occurring once and the leading ten covering around 2.5%. Recruitment covered about 25 US areas and drew participants whose ages spanned about 18 to 95 years. The sequenced material came from PBMCs or T cells enriched from blood (not recorded which). The sequence was collected from a woman between 40 and 50 years old with acute COVID-19. The chain combines TRBV11-2 with TRBJ2-7, with D maybe TRBD2 (7 bases). CDR3 in DNA: TGTGCCAGCAGGGGGGGGCAGGCCTACGAGCAGTACTTC. Translated, it gives CASRGGQAYEQYF.